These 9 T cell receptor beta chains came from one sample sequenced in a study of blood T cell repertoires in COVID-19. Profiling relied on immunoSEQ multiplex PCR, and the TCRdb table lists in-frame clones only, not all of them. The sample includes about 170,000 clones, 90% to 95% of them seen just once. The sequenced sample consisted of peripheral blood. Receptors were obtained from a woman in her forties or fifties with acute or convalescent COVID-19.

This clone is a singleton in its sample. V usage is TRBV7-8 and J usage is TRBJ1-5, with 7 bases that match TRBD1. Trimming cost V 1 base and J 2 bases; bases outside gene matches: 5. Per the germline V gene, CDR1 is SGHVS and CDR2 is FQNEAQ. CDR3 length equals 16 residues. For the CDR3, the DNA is TGTGCCAGCAGCTTAGAGGGGGCGATTGGCAATCAGCCCCAGCATTTT. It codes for CASSLEGAIGNQPQHF.

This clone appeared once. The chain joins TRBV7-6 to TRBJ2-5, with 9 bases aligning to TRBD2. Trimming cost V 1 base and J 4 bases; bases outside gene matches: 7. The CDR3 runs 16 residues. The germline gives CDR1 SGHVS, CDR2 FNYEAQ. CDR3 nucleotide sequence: TGTGCCAGCAGCTTAGAAGTGGTAGCGGGAGCAGAGACCCAGTACTTC. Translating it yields CASSLEVVAGAETQYF.

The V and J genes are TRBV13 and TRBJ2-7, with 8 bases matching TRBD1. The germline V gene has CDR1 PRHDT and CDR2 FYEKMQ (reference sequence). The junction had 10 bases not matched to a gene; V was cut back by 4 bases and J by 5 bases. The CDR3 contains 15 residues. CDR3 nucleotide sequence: TGTGCCAGCAGCTCTCAGGGGGCGTTCCCCCACGAGCAGTACTTC. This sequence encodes CASSSQGAFPHEQYF.

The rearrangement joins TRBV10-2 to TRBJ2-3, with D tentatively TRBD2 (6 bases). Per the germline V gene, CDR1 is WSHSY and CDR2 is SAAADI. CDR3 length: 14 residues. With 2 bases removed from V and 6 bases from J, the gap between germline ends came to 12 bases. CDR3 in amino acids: CASSERGEVDTQYF. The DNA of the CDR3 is TGCGCCAGCAGTGAGAGAGGGGAGGTGGATACGCAGTATTTT.

The CDR3 here is CASSFSGSTGELFF. CDR3 nucleotides: TGTGCCAGCAGTTTTAGCGGGTCCACCGGGGAGCTGTTTTTT. The genes are TRBV11-3 and TRBJ2-2; 7 bases agree with TRBD2. The CDR3 extends over 14 amino acids. J lost 4 bases, V lost 6 bases, and 5 bases had no gene match. CDR1 is SGHNT, CDR2 YENEEA, per germline.

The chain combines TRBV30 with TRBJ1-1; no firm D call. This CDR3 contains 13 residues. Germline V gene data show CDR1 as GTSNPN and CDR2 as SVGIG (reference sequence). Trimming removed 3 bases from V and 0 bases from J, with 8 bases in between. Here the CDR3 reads CAWRRVLNTEAFF. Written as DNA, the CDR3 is TGTGCCTGGAGGAGGGTTTTGAACACTGAAGCTTTCTTT.

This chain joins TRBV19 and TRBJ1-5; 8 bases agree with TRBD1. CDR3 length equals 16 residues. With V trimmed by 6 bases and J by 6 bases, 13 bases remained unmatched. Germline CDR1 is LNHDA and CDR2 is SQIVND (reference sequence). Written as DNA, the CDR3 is TGTGCCAGTAGGGGTCTAGCCGGACAGGGAGGTCAGCCCCAGCATTTT. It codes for CASRGLAGQGGQPQHF.

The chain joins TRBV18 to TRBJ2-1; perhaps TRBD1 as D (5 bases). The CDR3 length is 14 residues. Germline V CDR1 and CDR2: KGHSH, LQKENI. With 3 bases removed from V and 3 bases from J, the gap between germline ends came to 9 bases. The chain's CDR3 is CASSPTQGYNEQFF. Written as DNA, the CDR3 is TGTGCCAGCTCACCGACGCAGGGCTACAATGAGCAGTTCTTC.

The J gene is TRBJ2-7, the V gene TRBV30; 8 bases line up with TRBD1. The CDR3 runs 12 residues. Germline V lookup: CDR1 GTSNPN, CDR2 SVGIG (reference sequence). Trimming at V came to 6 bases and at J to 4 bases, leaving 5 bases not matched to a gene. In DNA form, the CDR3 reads TGTGCCTGTACGGACAGGGTTTACGAGCAGTACTTC. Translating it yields CACTDRVYEQYF.